These 14 T cell receptor beta chains were sequenced from one sample in a study of T-cell reconstitution after alpha-beta-depleted transplantation in children. Unique molecular identifiers were built into the TCRbeta library. Using its own MiXCR run on the PCR reads, TCRdb lists one record per CDR3 protein. This sample has approximately 150,000 distinct CDR3 sequences, with 8.8% found just once. The input for sequencing was PBMCs, mostly from graft donor cells, taken 180 days after TCRalphabeta/CD19-depleted stem cell transplant. The receptors here all came from a female patient aged 2 to 10 who had a stem cell transplant for congenital amegakaryocytic thrombocytopenia, so the T cells may come from the graft donor.

In this sample, this clonotype turned up many times. This chain uses TRBV12-3 or TRBV12-4 with TRBJ2-5; D remains unclear. V was shortened by 6 bases and J by 7 bases, with 12 bases between the two germline ends. This CDR3 is 12 amino acids long. CDR3 loop: CASSRGPGTQYF. The CDR3 region has the DNA TGTGCCAGCAGCCGAGGCCCAGGGACCCAGTACTTC.

This clonotype has at least ten counts. The rearrangement links TRBV29-1 to TRBJ1-1; TRBD1 is a possible D gene (6 bases). The CDR3 is made up of 14 amino acids. V lost 0 bases to trimming and J lost 4 bases, with 12 bases between them. Looked up from germline, CDR1 is SQVTM and CDR2 is ANQGSEA. CDR3 region: CSVEENRAGTEAFF. The CDR3 coding sequence is TGCAGCGTTGAAGAAAACAGGGCTGGCACTGAAGCTTTCTTT. Filled out from reference TRBV29-1 and TRBJ1-1, the complete variable domain reads SAVISQKPSRDICQRGTSLTIQCQVDSQVTMMFWYRQQPGQSLTLIATANQGSEATYESGFVIDKFPISRPNLTFSTLTVSNMSPEDSSIYLCSVEENRAGTEAFFGQGTRLTVV.

This clonotype was counted at least ten times. The V call is TRBV5-1, the J call TRBJ2-5; D possibly corresponds to TRBD1 (7 bases). Trimming stripped 3 bases from V and 2 bases from J, with 11 bases between. The germline V gene encodes CDR1 SGHRS and CDR2 YFSETQ. The CDR3 extends over 14 amino acids. CDR3 nucleotides: TGCGCCAGCAGCTGGGGGGACAGTCAAGAGACCCAGTACTTC. This codes for CASSWGDSQETQYF.

Note on this clonotype: A junction end diverges from the germline sequence, so it may reflect a read error. The chain carries TRBV28 and TRBJ2-4, with a tentative D call TRBD1 (6 bases). Per germline, CDR1 MDHEN and CDR2 SYDVKM. The CDR3 is made up of 18 amino acids. The DNA of the CDR3 is TGTGCCAGCAGTCACAGGGCGGGTCCCCTTTTAGCCAAAAACAGTCAGTACTTC. This gives the protein CASSHRAGPLLAKNSQYF.

This clonotype was seen many times. The rearrangement joins TRBV5-5 to TRBJ2-5; D remains unclear. Germline loops: CDR1 SGHKS, CDR2 YYEKEE (reference sequence). Trimming shortened V by 3 bases and J by 0 bases, and 12 bases separated the two germline ends. The CDR3 length is 15 residues. CDR3 loop: CASSSRVRYQETQYF. The CDR3 DNA reads TGTGCCAGCAGCTCTCGGGTTAGGTACCAAGAGACCCAGTACTTC. The entire variable domain, with the rest obtained from reference TRBV5-5 and TRBJ2-5, is as follows: DAGVTQSPTHLIKTRGQQVTLRCSPISGHKSVSWYQQVLGQGPQFIFQYYEKEERGRGNFPDRFSARQFPNYSSELNVNALLLGDSALYLCASSSRVRYQETQYFGPGTRLLVL.

The V gene is TRBV24-1, the J gene TRBJ2-5; D might be TRBD1 or TRBD2, each matching 5 bases. The CDR3 consists of 13 residues. CDR1 and CDR2 from the germline V gene are KGHDR and SFDVKD. V was pared by 7 bases and J by 2 bases, with 10 bases between. The CDR3 DNA is TGTGCCACCAGCCCTGGGGGACAAGAGACCCAGTACTTC. This codes for CATSPGGQETQYF.

There are many counts of this clonotype. V gene TRBV10-3 combines with J gene TRBJ2-1; TRBD2 matches at 13 bases. CDR3 length equals 13 residues. V was clipped by 1 base and J by 14 bases; unmatched bases: 2. CDR1 and CDR2 from the germline V gene are ENHRY and SYGVKD. DNA for the CDR3: TGTGCCATCAGTGAGTTTGGACTAGCGGGAGAGTTCTTC. It translates to CAISEFGLAGEFF.

This clonotype was seen repeatedly, ten times or more. The rearrangement links TRBV12-3 or TRBV12-4 to TRBJ1-6; no clear D gene. There are 11 residues in the CDR3. The V end was cut by 3 bases, the J end by 16 bases, with 10 bases between. CDR3 nucleotides: TGTGCCAGCAGTTTGACCAGGATACTCCACTTT. Translation: CASSLTRILHF.

Concerning this clonotype: Just one base apart from a much larger clone, this may be a read error. The conserved phenylalanine or tryptophan is not found at the CDR3 terminus, so this likely reflects a read error. This chain connects TRBV7-8 to TRBJ2-1, with TRBD2 identical over 10 bases. CDR1 is SGHVS, CDR2 FQNEAQ, per germline. This CDR3 contains 15 residues. Trimming took 1 base from V and 4 from J; bases not matched to a gene: 1. The CDR3 coding sequence is TGTGCCAGCAGCTTAGTACTAGCGGGATACAATGAGCAGTTCTTG. This encodes CASSLVLAGYNEQFL.

This clonotype has a count of ten or more. The V gene is TRBV18, the J gene TRBJ2-3; no reliable D call. The germline V and J ends were trimmed by 6 bases and 6 bases, with 4 bases remaining between them. CDR1 is KGHSH and CDR2 is LQKENI in the germline V gene. The CDR3 totals 10 residues. The DNA for the CDR3 is TGTGCCAGCTCCGGCGATACGCAGTATTTT. It is translated as CASSGDTQYF. The full variable domain, its missing parts supplied by reference TRBV18 and TRBJ2-3, is NAGVMQNPRHLVRRRGQEARLRCSPMKGHSHVYWYRQLPEEGLKFMVYLQKENIIDESGMPKERFSAEFPKEGPSILRIQQVVRGDSAAYFCASSGDTQYFGPGTRLTVL.

This clonotype was recorded at least ten times. This chain uses TRBV27 with TRBJ1-2, with 8 nucleotides matching TRBD1. The V segment lost 5 bases and the J segment 6 bases; nucleotides outside the gene matches: 5. The germline gives CDR1 MNHEY, CDR2 SMNVEV (reference sequence). The CDR3 spans 13 residues. Here the CDR3 reads CASSTWDRNGYTF. CDR3 in DNA: TGTGCCAGCAGTACCTGGGACAGGAATGGCTACACCTTC.

This clonotype was counted ten times or more. The chain links TRBV24-1 to TRBJ2-1; the match to TRBD2 covers 7 bases. In germline, CDR1 is KGHDR, CDR2 SFDVKD. The CDR3 contains 15 residues. V was clipped by 3 bases and J by 3 bases; unmatched bases: 4. This CDR3 is CATSDRLAIYNEQFF. CDR3 coding DNA: TGTGCCACCAGTGATCGACTAGCAATCTACAATGAGCAGTTCTTC.

A few counts support this clonotype. V and J are TRBV11-2 and TRBJ1-5; perhaps TRBD1 as D (5 bases). From germline, CDR1 is SGHAT and CDR2 FQNNGV. This CDR3 is built from 19 residues. Trimming cost V 5 bases and J 0 bases, with 23 bases left between them. The CDR3 DNA reads as TGTGCCAGCAGCCCGATGGGGACGGAGACTTTTTATAGCAATCAGCCCCAGCATTTT. Translating gives CASSPMGTETFYSNQPQHF.

At least ten counts were recorded for this clonotype. The rearrangement links TRBV19 to TRBJ1-1; D not certain. CDR3 size: 14 residues. V dropped 3 bases and J dropped 7 bases, with 15 bases sitting between them. CDR1 is LNHDA and CDR2 is SQIVND in the germline V gene (reference sequence). The CDR3 loop reads CASSMETRRVEAFF. The CDR3 coding sequence is TGTGCCAGTAGTATGGAGACAAGGCGGGTTGAAGCTTTCTTT.